The text below deals with one TCR beta chain. This CDR3 is 12 amino acids long. Trimming cost V 6 bases and J 1 base, with 7 bases left between them. Germline assignment: CDR1 GTSNPN and CDR2 SVGIG (reference sequence). Original methodology: Estimated nucleated cell counts came from reference gene primer amplification. Clones were sequenced by immunoSEQ multiplex PCR, and TCRdb holds only the in-frame ones, with some missing. V, J and clone size are those of that table, while D and trimming were read from the DNA. This table has 45,000 to 65,000 clones, approximately 83% appearing once. This sample was included in a study of blood T cell repertoires in COVID-19. In the study overall: Acute-phase and convalescent COVID-19 samples originated in the United States, Italy and Spain. The analysed material was cDNA or gDNA that came from T cells, B-cell-depleted T cells, or PBMCs.

The clonotype originates from a man in his 70s with active COVID-19. Sequenced: peripheral blood. The J gene is TRBJ1-3, the V gene TRBV30, with D uncertain. The CDR3 coding sequence is TGTGCCTGCACACTATCTGGAAACACCATATATTTT. As protein: CACTLSGNTIYF.